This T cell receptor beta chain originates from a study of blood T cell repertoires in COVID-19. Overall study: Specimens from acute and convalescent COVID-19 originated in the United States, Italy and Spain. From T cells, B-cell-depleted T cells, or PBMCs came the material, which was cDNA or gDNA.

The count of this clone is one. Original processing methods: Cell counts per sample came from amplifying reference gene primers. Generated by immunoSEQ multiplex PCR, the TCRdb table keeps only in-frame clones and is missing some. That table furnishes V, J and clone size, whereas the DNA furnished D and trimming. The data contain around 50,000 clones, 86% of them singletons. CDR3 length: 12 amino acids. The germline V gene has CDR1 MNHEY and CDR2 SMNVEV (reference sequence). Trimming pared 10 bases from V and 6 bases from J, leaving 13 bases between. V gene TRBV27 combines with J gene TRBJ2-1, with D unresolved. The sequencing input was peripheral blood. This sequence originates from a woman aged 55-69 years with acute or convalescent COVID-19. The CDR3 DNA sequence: TGTGCCACCAGGCGGTCCCTCAATGAGCAGTTCTTC. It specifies CATRRSLNEQFF.